Listed below are T cell receptor beta chains from one sample, sequenced in a study of T cell responses to AZD1222 COVID-19 vaccine. TCRdb's copy holds only in-frame clones and misses some; the assay was immunoSEQ multiplex PCR. The table includes some 90,000 clones, roughly 87% detected once. This specimen consisted of peripheral blood, obtained on day 0 of AZD1222 vaccination. These receptors all stem from an adult in good health. Both conserved end residues are part of each CDR3. Fields, in order: J gene, V gene, clone size, D gene, CDR3 protein, CDR3 DNA. D genes are given only for firm matches. Size values are once, few and many counts, or a class for expanded clones, and some rows have none.

TRBJ2-7 | TRBV3-1/TRBV3-2 | - | TRBD1 | CASSPRTGWAYEQYF | TGTGCCAGCAGCCCTCGGACAGGGTGGGCCTACGAGCAGTACTTC
TRBJ1-2 | TRBV5-4 | - | - | CASSLAGVPNYGYTF | TGTGCCAGCAGCTTGGCTGGGGTTCCTAACTATGGCTACACCTTC
TRBJ1-5 | TRBV19 | - | - | CASRAQGSRNQPQHF | TGTGCCAGTAGAGCTCAGGGGTCTCGCAATCAGCCCCAGCATTTT
TRBJ1-5 | TRBV18 | - | - | CASSLVFGDQPQHF | TGTGCCAGCTCACTAGTCTTCGGGGATCAGCCCCAGCATTTT
TRBJ2-3 | TRBV5-5 | - | TRBD1 | CASSFRTGSGTDTQYF | TGTGCCAGCAGCTTCCGGACAGGGTCCGGGACAGATACGCAGTATTTT
TRBJ1-5 | TRBV6-2/TRBV6-3 | - | - | CASSYPTGRQPQHF | TGTGCCAGCAGTTACCCTACCGGGAGGCAGCCCCAGCATTTT
TRBJ2-3 | TRBV7-3 | - | - | CASSRGPGTDTQYF | TGTGCCAGCAGCCGGGGCCCCGGCACAGATACGCAGTATTTT
TRBJ1-5 | TRBV10-3 | - | - | CAISEDQHQPQHF | TGTGCCATCAGTGAAGACCAGCATCAGCCCCAGCATTTT
TRBJ1-2 | TRBV6-1 | - | - | CASSDKAGTYPNYGYTF | TGTGCCAGCAGTGATAAGGCCGGGACATATCCTAACTATGGCTACACCTTC
TRBJ2-7 | TRBV6-2/TRBV6-3 | - | - | CASSTSTGTTYGQYF | TGTGCCAGCAGTACCTCTACAGGGACCACCTACGGACAGTACTTC
TRBJ2-3 | TRBV6-5 | once | TRBD2 | CASSYGLGSTQYF | TGTGCCAGCAGTTACGGACTAGGGTCCACGCAGTATTTT
TRBJ2-1 | TRBV27 | - | - | CASSLDRAYNEQFF | TGTGCCAGCAGTTTAGACAGAGCCTACAATGAGCAGTTCTTC
TRBJ1-1 | TRBV9 | - | - | CASSVSGVAEAFF | TGTGCCAGCAGCGTATCAGGGGTAGCCGAAGCTTTCTTT
TRBJ2-7 | TRBV3-1/TRBV3-2 | - | - | CASSRQSTGQYF | TGTGCCAGCAGTAGACAGAGTACGGGTCAGTACTTC
TRBJ2-2 | TRBV5-4 | - | TRBD1 | CASSSGGKNTGELFF | TGTGCCAGCAGCTCAGGGGGAAAGAACACCGGGGAGCTGTTTTTT
TRBJ1-5 | TRBV18 | - | - | CASSRHSDQPQHF | TGTGCCAGCTCACGTCACAGCGATCAGCCCCAGCATTTT
TRBJ1-1 | TRBV12-5 | once | - | CASVPHPDGPGEAFF | TGTGCTAGTGTCCCCCACCCGGACGGTCCAGGTGAAGCTTTCTTT
TRBJ1-6 | TRBV6-6 | - | TRBD1 | CASRPGTGDNSPLHF | TGTGCCAGCAGACCCGGGACAGGGGATAATTCACCCCTCCACTTT
TRBJ1-3 | TRBV6-5 | - | - | CASSYLSGGVGNTIYF | TGTGCCAGCAGTTACCTCAGTGGGGGGGTTGGAAACACCATATATTTT
TRBJ1-5 | TRBV1 | once | - | CTSSQEGTGGSNQPQHF | TGCACCAGCAGCCAAGAGGGGACAGGGGGAAGCAATCAGCCCCAGCATTTT
TRBJ1-6 | TRBV9 | once | - | CASSEPGTNSPLHF | TGTGCCAGCAGCGAGCCAGGGACAAATTCACCCCTCCACTTT
TRBJ1-5 | TRBV29-1 | - | - | CSVEVGDNQPQHF | TGCAGCGTTGAAGTCGGAGACAATCAGCCCCAGCATTTT
TRBJ2-5 | TRBV5-4 | - | - | CASSLSAGTQETQYF | TGTGCCAGCAGCTTGTCGGCGGGAACACAAGAGACCCAGTACTTC
TRBJ1-1 | TRBV30 | - | - | CAWSLNRLNTEAFF | TGTGCCTGGAGTCTTAACAGGTTGAACACTGAAGCTTTCTTT
TRBJ1-2 | TRBV4-2 | - | TRBD1 | CASSSRLATGGYGYTF | TGTGCCAGCAGCTCTAGACTAGCGACAGGGGGCTATGGCTACACCTTC